The rows below give T cell receptor beta chains drawn from one sample of a study of blood T cell repertoires in COVID-19. TCRdb's table, derived via immunoSEQ multiplex PCR, lists solely in-frame clones and lacks some. The profile shows 200,000 to 250,000 clones, more than 75% of them singletons. The specimen sequenced was PBMCs or T cells enriched from blood (not recorded which). Every receptor here comes from a middle-aged man who had recovered from COVID-19. Both conserved end residues are part of each CDR3. Each record gives: V gene, J gene, clone size, D gene, CDR3 DNA, CDR3 protein. D genes are given only for firm matches. The size entry is marked missing in some rows and otherwise reads once, few, many or a size class.

v_call: TRBV5-1
j_call: TRBJ1-2
clone_size: -
d_call: TRBD1
cdr3_nt: TGCGCCAGCAGTAAGGAAGCCGGGACAGGGATTAGTAACTATGGCTACACCTTC
cdr3_aa: CASSKEAGTGISNYGYTF

v_call: TRBV7-9
j_call: TRBJ2-5
clone_size: -
d_call: TRBD2
cdr3_nt: TGTGCCAGCAGTCTCGGACTAGCTGGAGAGACCCAGTACTTC
cdr3_aa: CASSLGLAGETQYF

v_call: TRBV2
j_call: TRBJ2-2
clone_size: -
d_call: TRBD2
cdr3_nt: TGTGCCAGCAGCGGGACTAGTATACCCGGGGAGCTGTTTTTT
cdr3_aa: CASSGTSIPGELFF

v_call: TRBV4-1
j_call: TRBJ2-7
clone_size: -
d_call: TRBD1
cdr3_nt: TGCGCCAGCAGCCAAGGACAGGGATCCTACGAGCAGTACTTC
cdr3_aa: CASSQGQGSYEQYF

v_call: TRBV7-9
j_call: TRBJ1-3
clone_size: -
d_call: -
cdr3_nt: TGTGCCACCGGGGGGAACTCTGGAAACACCATATATTTT
cdr3_aa: CATGGNSGNTIYF

v_call: TRBV15
j_call: TRBJ2-1
clone_size: -
d_call: TRBD2
cdr3_nt: TGTGCCACCAGCAGAAATCAACGAGCGGGGGGGAATTCAATGCAGCAGTTCTTC
cdr3_aa: CATSRNQRAGGNSMQQFF

v_call: TRBV28
j_call: TRBJ2-2
clone_size: few
d_call: TRBD1
cdr3_nt: TGTGCCAGCGGCCTTACAGGGGCGGGCACCGGGGAGCTGTTTTTT
cdr3_aa: CASGLTGAGTGELFF

v_call: TRBV5-4
j_call: TRBJ1-6
clone_size: -
d_call: -
cdr3_nt: TGTGCCAGCAGCCCCGATAATTCACCCCTCCACTTT
cdr3_aa: CASSPDNSPLHF

v_call: TRBV18
j_call: TRBJ2-7
clone_size: -
d_call: -
cdr3_nt: TGTGCCAGCTCACTACCGAACAGTCTCTACGAGCAGTACTTC
cdr3_aa: CASSLPNSLYEQYF

v_call: TRBV20-1
j_call: TRBJ2-2
clone_size: -
d_call: -
cdr3_nt: TGCAGTGCTAGTAGCCCCATCATGGACACCGGGGAGCTGTTTTTT
cdr3_aa: CSASSPIMDTGELFF

v_call: TRBV25-1
j_call: TRBJ2-5
clone_size: -
d_call: TRBD2
cdr3_nt: TGTGCCAGCAGTGAGGGCGGGGGGGCGGAGACCCAGTACTTC
cdr3_aa: CASSEGGGAETQYF

v_call: TRBV7-2
j_call: TRBJ2-5
clone_size: -
d_call: TRBD2
cdr3_nt: TGTGCCAGCAGCATAGGACTAGCGGGGGGGCAAGAGACCCAGTACTTC
cdr3_aa: CASSIGLAGGQETQYF

v_call: TRBV18
j_call: TRBJ1-3
clone_size: -
d_call: -
cdr3_nt: TGTGCCAGCTCACCATTAGGAGGCGAAAACACCATATATTTT
cdr3_aa: CASSPLGGENTIYF

v_call: TRBV5-6
j_call: TRBJ1-2
clone_size: -
d_call: TRBD1
cdr3_nt: TGTGCCAGCAGCATCGGACAGGGGGGGAAGGCCTATGGCTACACCTTC
cdr3_aa: CASSIGQGGKAYGYTF